This T cell receptor (beta chain) was documented in a study of blood T cell repertoires in COVID-19. Turning to the study itself: The analysed material was cDNA or gDNA that came from T cells, B-cell-depleted T cells, or PBMCs.

Here immunoSEQ multiplex PCR was the method, and the copy in TCRdb shows in-frame clones only, minus some. The sample holds under 200,000 clones, roughly 83% seen once. The germline V gene has CDR1 SQVTM and CDR2 ANQGSEA. The CDR3 spans 12 residues. The V and J ends lost 6 bases and 6 bases, in that order; junction bases with no gene match: 7. This chain joins TRBV29-1 and TRBJ2-7, with 8 bases matching TRBD1. This clonotype was sampled from a human donor in a cohort sampled during active COVID-19. Sample: peripheral blood. CDR3 region: CSVAETGVEQYF. The CDR3 DNA sequence: TGCAGCGTAGCCGAGACAGGGGTCGAGCAGTACTTC.